This TCR beta chain was recorded in a study of T cells in Graves' hyperthyroidism and ophthalmopathy. V was trimmed by 2 bases and J by 4 bases, leaving 8 bases between them. The CDR3 length is 12 residues. Germline lookup yields CDR1 SQVTM and CDR2 ANQGSEA. General study points: Stable hyperthyroidism was separated from ophthalmopathy by a model based on 13 V-J features. In the blood, most expanded thyroid clonotypes above 0.001 appeared as well.

What was amplified from RNA transcripts were TCR beta CDR3 regions. The study used the HTBI primer set for a first-round RT-PCR of the TCR CDR3. TCRdb analysed the multiplex PCR reads with MiXCR anew, one entry per CDR3 protein. The sample holds roughly 640,000 distinct CDR3 sequences; 15% to 20% are singletons and the top ten take 2.5% to 4%. Note on this clonotype: Antigen unknown.

This TCR came from a woman in her 40s with Graves' ophthalmopathy. V and J are TRBV29-1 and TRBJ2-5, with no clear D. Material for sequencing was blood. This CDR3 is CSVEIAAETQYF. The CDR3 nucleotides are TGCAGCGTTGAAATCGCGGCAGAGACCCAGTACTTC.